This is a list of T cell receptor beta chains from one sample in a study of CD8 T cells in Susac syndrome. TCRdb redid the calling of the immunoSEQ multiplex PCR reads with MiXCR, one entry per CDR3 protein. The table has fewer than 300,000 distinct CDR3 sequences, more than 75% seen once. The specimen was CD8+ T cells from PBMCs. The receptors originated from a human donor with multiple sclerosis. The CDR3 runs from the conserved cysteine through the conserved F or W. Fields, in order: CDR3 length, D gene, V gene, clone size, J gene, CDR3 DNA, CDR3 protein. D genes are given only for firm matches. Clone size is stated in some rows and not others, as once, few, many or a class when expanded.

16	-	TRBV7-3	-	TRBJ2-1	TGTGCCAGCAGCGCCATACTAGGTATGGAAAGCAATGAGCAGTTCTTC	CASSAILGMESNEQFF
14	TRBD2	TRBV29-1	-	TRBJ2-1	TGCAGCGTTGGACTAGCGGGGGAATACAATGAGCAGTTCTTC	CSVGLAGEYNEQFF
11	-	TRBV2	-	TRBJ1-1	TGTGCCAGCAGTCCGTACACTGAAGCTTTCTTT	CASSPYTEAFF
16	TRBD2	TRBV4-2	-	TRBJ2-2	TGTGCCAGCAGCCAAGATCTAGCGGCGAACACCGGGGAGCTGTTTTTT	CASSQDLAANTGELFF
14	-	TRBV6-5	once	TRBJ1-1	TGTGCCAGCACTTCCCCAACAGAGAACACTGAAGCTTTCTTT	CASTSPTENTEAFF
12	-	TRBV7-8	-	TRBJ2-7	TGTGCCAGCAGCCAGACGGTCGACGAGCAGTACTTC	CASSQTVDEQYF
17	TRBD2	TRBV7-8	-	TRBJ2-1	TGTGCCAGCAGCCGTATGACTAGCGGGAGTGCGCACAATGAGCAGTTCTTC	CASSRMTSGSAHNEQFF
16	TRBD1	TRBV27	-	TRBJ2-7	TGTGCCAGCAGTTTAAGCCGAGGGGGCGCGGCCTACGAGCAGTACTTC	CASSLSRGGAAYEQYF
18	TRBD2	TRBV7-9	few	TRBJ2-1	TGTGCCAGCAGCTCCGGACTAGCGGGTGCTCTTTCTGGCAATGAGCAGTTCTTC	CASSSGLAGALSGNEQFF
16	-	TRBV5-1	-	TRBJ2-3	TGCGCCAGCAGCTTGGAAAACGGGGGCTACACAGATACGCAGTATTTT	CASSLENGGYTDTQYF
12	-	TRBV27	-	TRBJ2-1	TGTGCCAGCAGTCCCTACATCCTTGAGCAGTTCTTC	CASSPYILEQFF
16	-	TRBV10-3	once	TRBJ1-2	TGTGCCATCAGTGAGTCGCTATTGGGGCAGAACTATGGCTACACCTTC	CAISESLLGQNYGYTF
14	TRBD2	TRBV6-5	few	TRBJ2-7	TGTGCCAGCAGTCGGACTAGCGATCTCTACGAGCAGTACTTC	CASSRTSDLYEQYF
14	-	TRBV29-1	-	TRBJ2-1	TGCAGCGTTGGGGGCGGGAAAGCCTACAATGAGCAGTTCTTC	CSVGGGKAYNEQFF
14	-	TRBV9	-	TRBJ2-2	TGTGCCAGCAGCGTAGAAAGGGGAACCGGGGAGCTGTTTTTT	CASSVERGTGELFF
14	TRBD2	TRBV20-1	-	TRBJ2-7	TGCAGTGCTAGAGGCGGGAGGGATTCCTACGAGCAGTACTTC	CSARGGRDSYEQYF
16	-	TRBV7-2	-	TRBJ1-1	TGTGCCAGCAGCTTAGTATGGCCAGGGAGGGGCACTGAAGCTTTCTTT	CASSLVWPGRGTEAFF
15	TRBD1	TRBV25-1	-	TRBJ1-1	TGTGCCAGCAGTGGGACAGGGGGTATTAACACTGAAGCTTTCTTT	CASSGTGGINTEAFF
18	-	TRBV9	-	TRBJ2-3	TGTGCCAGCAGCGGGGATCTTATCAGCGTAGGCGACACAGATACGCAGTATTTT	CASSGDLISVGDTDTQYF
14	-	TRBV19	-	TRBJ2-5	TGTGCCAGTAGTATAGAAATGACGGGAGAGACCCAGTACTTC	CASSIEMTGETQYF
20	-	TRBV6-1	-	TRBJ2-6	TGTGCCAGCAGTCCTTACTCTTATCGGGACTCCTACTCTGGGGCCAACGTCCTGACTTTC	CASSPYSYRDSYSGANVLTF
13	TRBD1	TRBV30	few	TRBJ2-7	TGTGCCTCTCGGGACAGGGGGTCCTACGAGCAGTACTTC	CASRDRGSYEQYF
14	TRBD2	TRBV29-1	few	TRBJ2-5	TGCAGCGTTGATTACGGGACGCGAGGGGAGGGCCAGTACTTC	CSVDYGTRGEGQYF
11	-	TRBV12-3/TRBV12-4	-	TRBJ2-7	TGTGCCAGCAGTCCAGGCCACGAGCAGTACTTC	CASSPGHEQYF
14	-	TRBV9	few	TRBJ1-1	TGTGCCAGCAGCCCCCCCCGGACAGAGACTGAAGCTTTCTTT	CASSPPRTETEAFF
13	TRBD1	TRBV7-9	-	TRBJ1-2	TGTGCCAGCAGCCAGGGGGGTTCTTATGGCTACACCTTC	CASSQGGSYGYTF
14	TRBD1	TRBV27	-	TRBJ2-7	TGTGCCAGCAGCCTTACCGGGACAGACTACGAGCAGTACTTC	CASSLTGTDYEQYF
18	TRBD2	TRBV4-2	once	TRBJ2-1	TGTGCCAGCAGCCAAGAACCTAGCGGGAGGATTACCTACAATGAGCAGTTCTTC	CASSQEPSGRITYNEQFF
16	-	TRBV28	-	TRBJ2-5	TGTGCCAGCAGTTTATGGCTAACGGACAGCCAAGAGACCCAGTACTTC	CASSLWLTDSQETQYF
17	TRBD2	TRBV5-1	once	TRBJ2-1	TGCGCCAGCAGCTTGGTCGGTCTAGCGGGGAGGGACAATGAGCAGTTCTTC	CASSLVGLAGRDNEQFF
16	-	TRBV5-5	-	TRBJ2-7	TGTGCCAGCAGCTTGGCCTCAAGGCTGCATAACTACGAGCAGTACTTC	CASSLASRLHNYEQYF
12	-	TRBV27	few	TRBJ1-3	TGTGCCAGCAGTGGCGGCGGAAACACCATATATTTT	CASSGGGNTIYF
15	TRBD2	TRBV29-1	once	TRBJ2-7	TGCAGCGTTGAAGGTCGGGGGAGGGCCAAGTACGAGCAGTACTTC	CSVEGRGRAKYEQYF
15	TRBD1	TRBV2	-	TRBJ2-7	TGTGCCAGCGGTCCGGGGACAGGCCAAATCTACGAGCAGTACTTC	CASGPGTGQIYEQYF
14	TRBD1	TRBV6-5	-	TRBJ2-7	TGTGCCAGCAGTTACGGGGGACAGGGCAGCGAGCAGTACTTC	CASSYGGQGSEQYF
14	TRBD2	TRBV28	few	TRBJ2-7	TGTGCCAGCCATGGGACTAGCGGATCCTACGAGCAGTACTTC	CASHGTSGSYEQYF
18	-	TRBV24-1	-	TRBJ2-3	TGTGCCACCAGTGATTTTGGGGTACGGGGCGGACCCGAAGATACGCAGTATTTT	CATSDFGVRGGPEDTQYF
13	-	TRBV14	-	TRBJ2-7	TGTGCCAGCGGCCAATTCGACACCTACGAGCAGTACTTC	CASGQFDTYEQYF
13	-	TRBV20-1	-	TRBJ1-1	TGCAGTGCTAGAGATGTAGGAATTTCTGAAGCTTTCTTT	CSARDVGISEAFF
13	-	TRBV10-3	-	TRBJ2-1	TGTGCCATCGGGACATTCCTCTACAATGAGCAGTTCTTC	CAIGTFLYNEQFF
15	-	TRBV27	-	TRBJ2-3	TGTGCCAGCAGCGCTGGGACTGTTCTCACAGATACGCAGTATTTT	CASSAGTVLTDTQYF
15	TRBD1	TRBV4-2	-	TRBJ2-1	TGTGCCAGCAGCTCACGGACAGGACCGTACAATGAGCAGTTCTTC	CASSSRTGPYNEQFF
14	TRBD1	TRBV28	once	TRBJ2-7	TGTGCCAGCAGGGGGTCGGGACAGGGCTACGAGCAGTACTTC	CASRGSGQGYEQYF
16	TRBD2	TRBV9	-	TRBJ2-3	TGTGCCAGCAGCGATCCGGGACTAGGAGCCACAGATACGCAGTATTTT	CASSDPGLGATDTQYF
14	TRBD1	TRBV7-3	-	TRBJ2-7	TGTGCCAGCAGCCCCCGGGACAGGGGCGGCGAGCAGTACTTC	CASSPRDRGGEQYF
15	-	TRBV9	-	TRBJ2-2	TGTGCCAGCAGGGTAGGAGGACAGAACACCGGGGAGCTGTTTTTT	CASRVGGQNTGELFF
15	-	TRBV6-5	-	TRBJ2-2	TGTGCCAGCAGCTACTCGGGGGAGAACACCGGGGAGCTGTTTTTT	CASSYSGENTGELFF
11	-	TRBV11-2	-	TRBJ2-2	TGTGCCAGCATCTTCACCGGGGAGCTGTTTTTT	CASIFTGELFF
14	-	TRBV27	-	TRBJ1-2	TGTGCCAGCACCCCCCGCGCTGGGGGGTATGGCTACACCTTC	CASTPRAGGYGYTF
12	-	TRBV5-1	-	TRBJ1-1	TGCGCCAGCAGCTTAGGGGACGGGAGAGCTTTCTTT	CASSLGDGRAFF
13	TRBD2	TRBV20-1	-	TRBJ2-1	TGCAGTGCCCGGGAGGCCGACTGGGATGAGCAGTTCTTC	CSAREADWDEQFF